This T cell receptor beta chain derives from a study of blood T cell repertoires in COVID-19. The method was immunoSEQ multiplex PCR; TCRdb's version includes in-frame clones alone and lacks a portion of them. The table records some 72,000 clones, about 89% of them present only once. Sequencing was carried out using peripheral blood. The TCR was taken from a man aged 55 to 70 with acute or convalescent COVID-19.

CDR3: CASSSGNYGYTF. The CDR3 DNA reads as TGCGCCAGCAGCTCGGGTAACTATGGCTACACCTTC. This rearrangement joins TRBV5-1 to TRBJ1-2, with unresolved D. V was cut by 3 bases and J by 1 base, with 4 bases left in between. CDR1 and CDR2 (germline): SGHRS, YFSETQ. This CDR3 contains 12 residues.